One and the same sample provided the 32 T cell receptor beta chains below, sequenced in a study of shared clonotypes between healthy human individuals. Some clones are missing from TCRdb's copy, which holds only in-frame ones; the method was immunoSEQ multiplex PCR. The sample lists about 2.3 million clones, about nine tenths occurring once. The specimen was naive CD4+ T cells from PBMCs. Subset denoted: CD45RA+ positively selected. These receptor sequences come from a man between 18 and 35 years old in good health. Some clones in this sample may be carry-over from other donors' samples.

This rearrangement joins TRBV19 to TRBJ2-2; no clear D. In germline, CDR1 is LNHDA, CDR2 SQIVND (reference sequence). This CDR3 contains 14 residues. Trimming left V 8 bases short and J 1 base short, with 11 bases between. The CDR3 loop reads CASLGERNTGELFF. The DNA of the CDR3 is TGTGCCAGTCTTGGAGAGAGGAACACCGGGGAGCTGTTTTTT.

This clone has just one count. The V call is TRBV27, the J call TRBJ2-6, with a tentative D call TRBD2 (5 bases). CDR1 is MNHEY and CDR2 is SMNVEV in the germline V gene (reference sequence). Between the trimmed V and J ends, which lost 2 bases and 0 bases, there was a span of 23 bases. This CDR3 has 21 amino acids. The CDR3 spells CASSLGYPRSGADSGANVLTF. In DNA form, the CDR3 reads TGTGCCAGCAGTTTAGGGTACCCCCGATCTGGAGCGGACTCTGGGGCCAACGTCCTGACTTTC.

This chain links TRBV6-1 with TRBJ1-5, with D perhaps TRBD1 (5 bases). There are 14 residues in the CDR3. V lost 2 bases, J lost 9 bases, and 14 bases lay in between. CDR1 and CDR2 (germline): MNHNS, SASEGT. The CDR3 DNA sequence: TGTGCCAGCAGTGAAACGGCCAGGGTGGTGCCCCAGCATTTT. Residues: CASSETARVVPQHF.

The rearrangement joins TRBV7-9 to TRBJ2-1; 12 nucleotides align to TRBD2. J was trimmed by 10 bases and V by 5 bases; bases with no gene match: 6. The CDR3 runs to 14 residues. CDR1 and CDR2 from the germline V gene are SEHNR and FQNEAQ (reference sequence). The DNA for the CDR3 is TGTGCCAGCAGCCAACTAGCGGGAGGCGGAGAGCAGTTCTTC. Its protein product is CASSQLAGGGEQFF.

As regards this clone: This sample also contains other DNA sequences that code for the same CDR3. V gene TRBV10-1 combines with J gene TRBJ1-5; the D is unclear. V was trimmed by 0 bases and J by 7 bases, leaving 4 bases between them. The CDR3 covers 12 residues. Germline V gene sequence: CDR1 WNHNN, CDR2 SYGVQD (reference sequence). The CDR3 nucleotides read TGCGCCAGCAGTGAGTCTAGCCAGCCCCAGCATTTT. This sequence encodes CASSESSQPQHF.

The CDR3 protein is CASSWTGIMAKNIQYF. The CDR3 DNA is TGTGCCAGCAGTTGGACAGGGATAATGGCCAAAAACATTCAGTACTTC. This chain links TRBV28 with TRBJ2-4; TRBD1 matches at 8 bases. Losses at the gene ends were 4 bases for V and 1 base for J; bases not matched to a gene: 6. The CDR3 runs to 16 residues. Germline loops: CDR1 MDHEN, CDR2 SYDVKM.

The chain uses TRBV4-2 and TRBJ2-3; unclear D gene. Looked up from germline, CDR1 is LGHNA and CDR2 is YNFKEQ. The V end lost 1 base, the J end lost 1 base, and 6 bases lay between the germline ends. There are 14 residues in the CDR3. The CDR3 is CASSQAGGTDTQYF. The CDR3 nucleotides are TGTGCCAGCAGCCAAGCGGGCGGCACAGATACGCAGTATTTT.

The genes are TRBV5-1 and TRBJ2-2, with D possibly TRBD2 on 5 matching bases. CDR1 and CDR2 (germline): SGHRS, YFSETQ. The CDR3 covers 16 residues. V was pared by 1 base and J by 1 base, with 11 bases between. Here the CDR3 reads CASSLSGGGNTGELFF. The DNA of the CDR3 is TGCGCCAGCAGCTTGAGCGGAGGCGGGAACACCGGGGAGCTGTTTTTT.

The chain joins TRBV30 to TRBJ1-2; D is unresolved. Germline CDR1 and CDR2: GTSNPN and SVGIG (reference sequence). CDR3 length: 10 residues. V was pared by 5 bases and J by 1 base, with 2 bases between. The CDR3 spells CAWGNYGYTF. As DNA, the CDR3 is TGTGCCTGGGGTAACTATGGCTACACCTTC.

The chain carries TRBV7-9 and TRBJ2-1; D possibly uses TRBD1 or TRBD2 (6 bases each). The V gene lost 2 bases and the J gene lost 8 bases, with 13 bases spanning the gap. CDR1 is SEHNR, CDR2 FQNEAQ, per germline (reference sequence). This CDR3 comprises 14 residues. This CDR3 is CASSLPAGGDEQFF. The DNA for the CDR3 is TGTGCCAGCAGCTTACCCGCCGGGGGCGATGAGCAGTTCTTC.

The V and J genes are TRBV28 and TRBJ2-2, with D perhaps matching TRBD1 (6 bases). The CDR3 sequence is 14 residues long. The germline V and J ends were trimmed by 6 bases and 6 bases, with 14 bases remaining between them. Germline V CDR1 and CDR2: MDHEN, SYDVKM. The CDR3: CASRFTGHAGELFF. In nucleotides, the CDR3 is TGTGCCAGCAGGTTTACAGGGCACGCCGGGGAGCTGTTTTTT.

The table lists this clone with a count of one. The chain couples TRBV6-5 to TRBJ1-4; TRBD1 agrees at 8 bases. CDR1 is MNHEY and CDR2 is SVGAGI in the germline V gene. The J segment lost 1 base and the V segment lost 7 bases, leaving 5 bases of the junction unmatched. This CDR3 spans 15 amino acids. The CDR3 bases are TGTGCCAGCAAAGCGACAGGGGAAACTAATGAAAAACTGTTTTTT. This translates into CASKATGETNEKLFF.

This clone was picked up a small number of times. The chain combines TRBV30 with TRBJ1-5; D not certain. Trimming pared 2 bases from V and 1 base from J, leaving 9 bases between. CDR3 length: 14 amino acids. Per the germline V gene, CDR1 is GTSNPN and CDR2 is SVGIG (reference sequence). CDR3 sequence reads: CAWSRVRSNQPQHF. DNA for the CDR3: TGTGCCTGGAGTAGGGTACGGAGCAATCAGCCCCAGCATTTT.

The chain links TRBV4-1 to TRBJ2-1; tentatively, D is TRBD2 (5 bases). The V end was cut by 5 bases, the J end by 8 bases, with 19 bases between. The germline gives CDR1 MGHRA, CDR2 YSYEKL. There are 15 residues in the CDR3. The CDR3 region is CASSEAVFGSDEQFF. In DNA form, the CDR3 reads TGCGCCAGCAGCGAAGCGGTATTTGGTAGCGATGAGCAGTTCTTC.

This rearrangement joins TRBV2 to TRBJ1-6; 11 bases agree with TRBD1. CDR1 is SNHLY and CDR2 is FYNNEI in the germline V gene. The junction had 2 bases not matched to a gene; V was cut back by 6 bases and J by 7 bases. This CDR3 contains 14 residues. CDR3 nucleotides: TGTGCCAGCAGCGGACAGGGGGCGAATTCACCCCTCCACTTT. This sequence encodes CASSGQGANSPLHF.

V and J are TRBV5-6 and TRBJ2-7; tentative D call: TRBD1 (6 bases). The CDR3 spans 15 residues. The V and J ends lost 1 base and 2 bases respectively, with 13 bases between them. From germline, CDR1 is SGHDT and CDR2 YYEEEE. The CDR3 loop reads CASSLWWGPTYEQYF. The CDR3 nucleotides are TGTGCCAGCAGCTTGTGGTGGGGGCCCACCTACGAGCAGTACTTC.

The CDR3 loop is CASSAGQGASSGETQYF. The CDR3 DNA sequence: TGCGCCAGCAGCGCAGGACAGGGAGCTTCATCAGGAGAGACCCAGTACTTC. This chain uses TRBV5-1 with TRBJ2-5, with 8 bases matching TRBD1. Germline trimming cut 4 bases from V and 4 bases from J; bases unmatched to any gene: 15. This CDR3 contains 17 residues. Germline V lookup: CDR1 SGHRS, CDR2 YFSETQ. Full variable domain (missing parts from reference TRBV5-1 and TRBJ2-5): KAGVTQTPRYLIKTRGQQVTLSCSPISGHRSVSWYQQTPGQGLQFLFEYFSETQRNKGNFPGRFSGRQFSNSRSEMNVSTLELGDSALYLCASSAGQGASSGETQYFGPGTRLLVL.

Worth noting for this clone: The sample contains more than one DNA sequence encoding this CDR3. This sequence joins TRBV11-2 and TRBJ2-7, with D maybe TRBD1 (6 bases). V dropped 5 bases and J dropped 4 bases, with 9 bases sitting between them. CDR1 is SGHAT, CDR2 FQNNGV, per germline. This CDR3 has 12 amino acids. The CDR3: CASSPQGYEQYF. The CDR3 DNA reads TGTGCCAGCAGCCCCCAGGGGTACGAGCAGTACTTC.

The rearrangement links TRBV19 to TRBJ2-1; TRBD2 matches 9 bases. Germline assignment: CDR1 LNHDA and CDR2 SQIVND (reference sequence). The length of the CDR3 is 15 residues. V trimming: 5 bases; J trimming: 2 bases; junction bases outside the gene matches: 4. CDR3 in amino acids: CASSLSGSPYNEQFF. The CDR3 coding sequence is TGTGCCAGTAGTCTTAGCGGGAGTCCCTACAATGAGCAGTTCTTC.

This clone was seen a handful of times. This CDR3 reads CASSFPKAEAFF. CDR3 DNA: TGTGCCAGCAGCTTTCCCAAGGCTGAAGCTTTCTTT. The rearrangement uses TRBV7-9 and TRBJ1-1; no definite D call. Germline CDR1 SEHNR, CDR2 FQNEAQ (reference sequence). The V end was cut by 3 bases, the J end by 6 bases, with 8 bases between. CDR3 length: 12 residues.

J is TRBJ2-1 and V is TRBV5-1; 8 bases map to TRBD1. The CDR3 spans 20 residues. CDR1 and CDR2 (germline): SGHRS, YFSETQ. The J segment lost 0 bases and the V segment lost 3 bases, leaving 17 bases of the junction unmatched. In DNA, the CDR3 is TGCGCCAGCAGCTCGGCCTTCCGGACAGGGATTTCGAGCTCCTACAATGAGCAGTTCTTC. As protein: CASSSAFRTGISSSYNEQFF.

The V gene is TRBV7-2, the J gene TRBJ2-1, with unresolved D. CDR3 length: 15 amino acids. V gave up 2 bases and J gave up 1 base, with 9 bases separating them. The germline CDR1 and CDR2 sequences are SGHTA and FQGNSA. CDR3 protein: CASSLRIESYNEQFF. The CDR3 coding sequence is TGTGCCAGCAGCTTACGAATAGAGTCCTACAATGAGCAGTTCTTC.

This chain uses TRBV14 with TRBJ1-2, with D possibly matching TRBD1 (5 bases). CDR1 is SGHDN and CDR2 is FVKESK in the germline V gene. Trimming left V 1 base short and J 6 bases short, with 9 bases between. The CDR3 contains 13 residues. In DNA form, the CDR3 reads TGTGCCAGCAGCCAAGTCCGGGGGGATGGCTACACCTTC. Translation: CASSQVRGDGYTF. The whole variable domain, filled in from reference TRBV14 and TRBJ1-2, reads EAGVTQFPSHSVIEKGQTVTLRCDPISGHDNLYWYRRVMGKEIKFLLHFVKESKQDESGMPNNRFLAERTGGTYSTLKVQPAELEDSGVYFCASSQVRGDGYTFGSGTRLTVV.

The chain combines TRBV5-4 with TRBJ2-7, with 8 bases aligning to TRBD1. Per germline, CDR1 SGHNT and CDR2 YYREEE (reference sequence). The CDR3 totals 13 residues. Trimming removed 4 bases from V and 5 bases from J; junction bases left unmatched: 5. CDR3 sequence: CASSPGQVDEQYF. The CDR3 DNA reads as TGTGCCAGCAGCCCGGGACAGGTAGACGAGCAGTACTTC.

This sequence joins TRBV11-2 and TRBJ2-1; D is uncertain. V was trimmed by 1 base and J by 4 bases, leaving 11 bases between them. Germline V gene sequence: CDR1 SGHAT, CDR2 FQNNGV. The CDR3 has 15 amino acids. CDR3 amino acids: CASSLVGSRYNEQFF. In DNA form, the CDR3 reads TGTGCCAGCAGCTTAGTAGGATCGAGGTACAATGAGCAGTTCTTC.

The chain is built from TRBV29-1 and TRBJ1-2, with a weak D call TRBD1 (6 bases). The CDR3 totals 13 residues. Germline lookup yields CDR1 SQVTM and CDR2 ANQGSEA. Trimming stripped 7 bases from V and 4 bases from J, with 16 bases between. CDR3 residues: CSGGGGRSYGYTF. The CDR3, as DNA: TGCAGCGGGGGCGGGGGCAGGAGCTATGGCTACACCTTC.

CDR3 DNA sequence: TGCGCCAGCAGCCAAGGGGACAGGGGATACGAGCAGTACTTC. Protein: CASSQGDRGYEQYF. The rearrangement uses TRBV4-1 and TRBJ2-7, with 10 positions matching TRBD1. Germline V gene lookup returns CDR1 MGHRA and CDR2 YSYEKL. CDR3 length equals 14 residues. Trimming at V came to 1 base and at J to 4 bases, leaving 1 base not matched to a gene.

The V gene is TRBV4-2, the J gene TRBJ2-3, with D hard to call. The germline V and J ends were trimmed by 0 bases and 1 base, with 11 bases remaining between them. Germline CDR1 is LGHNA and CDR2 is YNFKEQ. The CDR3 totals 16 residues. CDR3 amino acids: CASSQDGRRGTDTQYF. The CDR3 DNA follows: TGTGCCAGCAGCCAAGATGGGCGCCGCGGCACAGATACGCAGTATTTT.

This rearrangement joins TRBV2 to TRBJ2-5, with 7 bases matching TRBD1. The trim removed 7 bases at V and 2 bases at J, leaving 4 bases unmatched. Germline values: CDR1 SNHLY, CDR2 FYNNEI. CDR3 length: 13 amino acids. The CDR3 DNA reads TGTGCCAGCAACGACAGGGAACAAGAGACCCAGTACTTC. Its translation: CASNDREQETQYF.

The CDR3 DNA reads as TGTGCCAGCAGCTTGAACAGCCAAGGGACTGAAGCTTTCTTT. This encodes CASSLNSQGTEAFF. The genes are TRBV5-5 and TRBJ1-1; D remains unclear. Germline V gene lookup returns CDR1 SGHKS and CDR2 YYEKEE (reference sequence). The CDR3 is made up of 14 amino acids. V lost 1 base and J lost 5, with 12 bases in between.

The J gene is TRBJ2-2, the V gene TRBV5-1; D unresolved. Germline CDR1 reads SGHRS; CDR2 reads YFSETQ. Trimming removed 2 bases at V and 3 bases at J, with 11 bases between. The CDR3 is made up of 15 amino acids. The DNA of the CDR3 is TGCGCCAGCAGCTTCTACACATTACACACCGGGGAGCTGTTTTTT. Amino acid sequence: CASSFYTLHTGELFF.

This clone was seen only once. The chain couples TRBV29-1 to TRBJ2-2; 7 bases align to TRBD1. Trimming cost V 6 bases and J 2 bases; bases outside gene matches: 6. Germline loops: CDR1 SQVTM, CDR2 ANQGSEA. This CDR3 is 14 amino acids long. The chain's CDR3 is CSVRQGVNTGELFF. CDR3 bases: TGCAGCGTCCGACAGGGAGTAAACACCGGGGAGCTGTTTTTT.